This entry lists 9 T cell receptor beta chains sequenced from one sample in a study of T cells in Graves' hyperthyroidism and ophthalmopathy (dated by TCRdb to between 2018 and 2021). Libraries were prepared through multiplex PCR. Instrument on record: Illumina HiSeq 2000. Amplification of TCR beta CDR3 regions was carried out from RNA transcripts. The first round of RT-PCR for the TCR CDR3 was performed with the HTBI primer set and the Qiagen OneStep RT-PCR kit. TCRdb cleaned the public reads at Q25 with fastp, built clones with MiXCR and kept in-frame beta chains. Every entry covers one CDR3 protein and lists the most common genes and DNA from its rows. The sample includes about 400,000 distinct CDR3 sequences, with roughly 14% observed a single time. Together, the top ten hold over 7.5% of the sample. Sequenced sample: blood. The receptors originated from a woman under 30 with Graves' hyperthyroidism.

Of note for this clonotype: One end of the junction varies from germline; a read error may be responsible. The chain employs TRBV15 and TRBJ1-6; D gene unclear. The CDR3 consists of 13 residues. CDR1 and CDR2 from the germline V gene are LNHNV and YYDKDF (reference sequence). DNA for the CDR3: TGTGCCATCAGCAGAGATCGTTACTCACCCCTCCACTTT. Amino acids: CAISRDRYSPLHF.

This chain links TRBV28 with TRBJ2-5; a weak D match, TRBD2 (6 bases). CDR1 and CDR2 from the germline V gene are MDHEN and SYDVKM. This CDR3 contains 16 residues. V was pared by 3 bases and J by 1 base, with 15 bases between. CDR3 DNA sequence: TGTGCCAGCAGTTTCGGTAGCGGAACCCTCCAAGAGACCCAGTACTTC. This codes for CASSFGSGTLQETQYF.

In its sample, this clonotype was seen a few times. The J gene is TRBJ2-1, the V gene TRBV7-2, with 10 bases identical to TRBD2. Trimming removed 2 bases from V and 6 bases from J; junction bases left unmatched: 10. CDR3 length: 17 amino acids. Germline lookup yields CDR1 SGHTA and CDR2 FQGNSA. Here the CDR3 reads CASSLLSSGGARNEQFF. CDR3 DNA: TGTGCCAGCAGCTTATTGTCAAGCGGGGGGGCTCGCAATGAGCAGTTCTTC.

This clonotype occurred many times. CDR3 protein: CSARLKGQGGSYEQYF. The CDR3 bases are TGCAGTGCTAGACTAAAGGGACAGGGGGGTTCCTACGAGCAGTACTTC. This chain joins TRBV20-1 and TRBJ2-7, with 11 bases matching TRBD1. This CDR3 has 16 residues. Looked up from germline, CDR1 is DFQATT and CDR2 is SNEGSKA (reference sequence). The V gene end was trimmed by 2 bases and the J gene end by 1 base; junction bases not matched to a gene: 7.

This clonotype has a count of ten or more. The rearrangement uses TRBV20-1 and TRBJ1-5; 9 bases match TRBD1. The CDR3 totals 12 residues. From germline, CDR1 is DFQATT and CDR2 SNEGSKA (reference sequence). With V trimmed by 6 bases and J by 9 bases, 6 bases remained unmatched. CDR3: CSAKGQGRPQHF. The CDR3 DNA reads TGCAGTGCCAAGGGACAGGGACGGCCCCAGCATTTT.

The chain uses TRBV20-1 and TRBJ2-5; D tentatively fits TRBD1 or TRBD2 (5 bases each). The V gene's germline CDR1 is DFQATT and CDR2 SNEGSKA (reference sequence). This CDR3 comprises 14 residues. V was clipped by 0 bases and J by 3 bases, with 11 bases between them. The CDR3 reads CSARDRDGKETQYF. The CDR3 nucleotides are TGCAGTGCTAGAGACCGGGACGGAAAAGAGACCCAGTACTTC.

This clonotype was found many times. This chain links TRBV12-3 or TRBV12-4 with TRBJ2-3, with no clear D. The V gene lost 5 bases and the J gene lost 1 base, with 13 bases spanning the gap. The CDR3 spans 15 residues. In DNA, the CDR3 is TGTGCCAGCAGTCTTCGTGGCAGCCGCACAGATACGCAGTATTTT. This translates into CASSLRGSRTDTQYF.

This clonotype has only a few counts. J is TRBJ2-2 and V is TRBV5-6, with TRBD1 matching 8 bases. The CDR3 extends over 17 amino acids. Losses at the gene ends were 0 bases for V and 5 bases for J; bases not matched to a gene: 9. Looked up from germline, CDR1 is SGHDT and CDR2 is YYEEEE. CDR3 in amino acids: CASSLAQGAVSTGELFF. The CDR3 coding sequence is TGTGCCAGCAGCTTGGCTCAGGGGGCGGTTTCGACCGGGGAGCTGTTTTTT.

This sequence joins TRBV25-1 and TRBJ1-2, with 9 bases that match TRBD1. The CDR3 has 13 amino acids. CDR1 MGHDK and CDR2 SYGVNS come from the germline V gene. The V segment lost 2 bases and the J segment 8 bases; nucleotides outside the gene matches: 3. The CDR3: CASSEVTGGGYTF. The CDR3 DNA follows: TGTGCCAGCAGTGAAGTTACAGGGGGCGGCTACACCTTC.